This T cell receptor (beta chain) was captured by sequencing in a study of PD-1 blockade in classical Hodgkin lymphoma. In the study overall: Patients got intravenous nivolumab 3 mg/kg every 2 weeks.

The CDR3 contains 13 residues. CDR1 is SGHRS and CDR2 is YFSETQ in the germline V gene. The junction had 6 bases not matched to a gene; V was cut back by 2 bases and J by 10 bases. Overall study results and limits: Complete responders matched newly diagnosed patients in baseline diversity. Unlike CD8+ TCR diversity, which did not rise significantly by C4D1, CD4+ TCR diversity did. Relative to healthy donors, newly diagnosed patients reportedly had lower baseline TCR diversity, which was reported as lower still in relapsed/refractory patients.

The time point here: cycle 4 day 1 (C4D1), after less than 7 weeks of nivolumab. Each of the patients experienced relapse following autologous stem cell transplantation, and their brentuximab vedotin exposure differed. Starting with thawed PBMCs, CD4+ T cells were purified by magnetic negative selection. The protocol was immunoSEQ multiplex PCR, while the TCRdb copy is restricted to in-frame clones and leaves out a portion. This table holds some 27,000 clones, approximately 81% found once. Concerning this clone: Its target is not known.

The sequencing here drew on CD4+ T cells from blood, taken before the fourth cycle of nivolumab. This chain joins TRBV5-1 and TRBJ2-1, with 7 bases matching TRBD2. The TCR originated in a human donor with classical Hodgkin lymphoma. The CDR3 region is CASSLMPSGEQFF. For the CDR3, the DNA is TGCGCCAGCAGCTTAATGCCTAGCGGAGAGCAGTTCTTC.